This TCR beta chain was captured by sequencing in a study of Graves' ophthalmopathy and Graves' hyperthyroidism. Looking at the study overall: Peripheral blood was gathered at the point of initial diagnosis, before any treatment started. Points from the study as a whole: Ophthalmopathy versus stable hyperthyroidism: 13-signature model gave 87.88% sensitivity, 65% to 82% specificity.

With V trimmed by 1 base and J by 4 bases, 0 bases remained unmatched. The CDR3 contains 14 residues. The germline V gene has CDR1 DFQATT and CDR2 SNEGSKA (reference sequence). The sequenced template was RNA, covering the TCR beta CDR3 region. In the first round, RT-PCR was carried out with HTBI primers, and a multiplex PCR formed the second round. From the multiplex PCR reads, TCRdb called clonotypes with MiXCR, one entry per CDR3 protein. Of under 200,000 distinct CDR3 sequences listed, roughly two fifths are singletons. In the case of this clonotype: What it recognizes is unknown.

The chain uses TRBV20-1 and TRBJ2-1; 11 bases are shared with TRBD2. The source material was peripheral blood. This TCR came from a woman aged 40-49 years with Graves' ophthalmopathy. The CDR3 nucleotides are TGCAGTGCTAGAGGACTAGCGGGGTACAATGAGCAGTTCTTC. It codes for CSARGLAGYNEQFF.